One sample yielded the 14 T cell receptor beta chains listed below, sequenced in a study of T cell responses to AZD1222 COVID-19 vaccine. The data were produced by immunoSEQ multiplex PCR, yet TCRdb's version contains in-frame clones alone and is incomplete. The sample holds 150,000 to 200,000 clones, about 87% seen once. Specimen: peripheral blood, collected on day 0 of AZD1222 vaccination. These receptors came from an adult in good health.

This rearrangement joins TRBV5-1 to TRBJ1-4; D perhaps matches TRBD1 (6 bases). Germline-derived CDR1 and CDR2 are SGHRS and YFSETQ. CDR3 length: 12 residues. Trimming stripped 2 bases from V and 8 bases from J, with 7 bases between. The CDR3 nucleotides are TGCGCCAGCAGCTTTGGGGGCGAAAAACTGTTTTTT. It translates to CASSFGGEKLFF.

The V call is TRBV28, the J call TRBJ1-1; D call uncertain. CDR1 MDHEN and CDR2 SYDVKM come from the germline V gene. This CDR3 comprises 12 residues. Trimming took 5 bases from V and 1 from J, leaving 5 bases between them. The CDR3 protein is CASSTENTEAFF. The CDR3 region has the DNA TGTGCCAGCAGTACCGAGAACACTGAAGCTTTCTTT.

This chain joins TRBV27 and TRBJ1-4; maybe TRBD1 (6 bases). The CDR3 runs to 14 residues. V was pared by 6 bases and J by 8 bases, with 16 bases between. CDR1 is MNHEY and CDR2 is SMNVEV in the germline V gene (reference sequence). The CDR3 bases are TGTGCCAGCAGGATAAACCGGGACAACGAAAAACTGTTTTTT. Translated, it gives CASRINRDNEKLFF. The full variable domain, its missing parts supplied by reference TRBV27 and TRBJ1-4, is EAQVTQNPRYLITVTGKKLTVTCSQNMNHEYMSWYRQDPGLGLRQIYYSMNVEVTDKGDVPEGYKVSRKEKRNFPLILESPSPNQTSLYFCASRINRDNEKLFFGSGTQLSVL.

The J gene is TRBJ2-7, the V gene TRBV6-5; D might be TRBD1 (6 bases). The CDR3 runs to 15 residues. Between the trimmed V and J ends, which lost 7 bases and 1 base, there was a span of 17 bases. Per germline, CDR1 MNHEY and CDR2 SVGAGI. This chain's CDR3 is CASTGRSDRSYEQYF. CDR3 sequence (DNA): TGTGCCAGCACCGGACGGAGTGACAGGTCCTACGAGCAGTACTTC.

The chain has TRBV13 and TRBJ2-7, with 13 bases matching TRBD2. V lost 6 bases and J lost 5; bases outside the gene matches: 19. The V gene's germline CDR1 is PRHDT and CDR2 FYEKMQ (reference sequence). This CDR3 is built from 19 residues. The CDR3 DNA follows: TGTGCCAGCAGTTTGACAGGGCCGGGACTAGCGGGACCAATCCACGAGCAGTACTTC. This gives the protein CASSLTGPGLAGPIHEQYF. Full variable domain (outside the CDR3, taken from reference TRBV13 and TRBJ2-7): AAGVIQSPRHLIKEKRETATLKCYPIPRHDTVYWYQQGPGQDPQFLISFYEKMQSDKGSIPDRFSAQQFSDYHSELNMSSLELGDSALYFCASSLTGPGLAGPIHEQYFGPGTRLTVT.

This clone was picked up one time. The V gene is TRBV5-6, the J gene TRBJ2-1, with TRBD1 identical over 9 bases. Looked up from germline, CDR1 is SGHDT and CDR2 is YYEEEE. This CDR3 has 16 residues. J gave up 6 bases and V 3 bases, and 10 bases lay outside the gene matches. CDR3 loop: CASSSSPGQGVNEQFF. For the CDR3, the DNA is TGTGCCAGCAGCTCCTCCCCGGGACAGGGAGTCAATGAGCAGTTCTTC.

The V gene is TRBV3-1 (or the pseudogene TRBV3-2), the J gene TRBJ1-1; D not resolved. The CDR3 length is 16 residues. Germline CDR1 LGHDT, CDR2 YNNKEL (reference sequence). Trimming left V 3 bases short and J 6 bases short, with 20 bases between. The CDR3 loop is CASSHREARRLSEAFF. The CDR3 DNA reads TGTGCCAGCAGCCATAGGGAGGCCAGGAGGCTTTCTGAAGCTTTCTTT.

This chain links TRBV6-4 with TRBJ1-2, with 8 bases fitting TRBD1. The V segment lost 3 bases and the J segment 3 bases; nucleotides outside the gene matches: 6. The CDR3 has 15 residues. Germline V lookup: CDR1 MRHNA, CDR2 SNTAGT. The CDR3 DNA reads TGTGCCAGCAGTGAGACAGGGGAGGCAGACTATGGCTACACCTTC. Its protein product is CASSETGEADYGYTF.

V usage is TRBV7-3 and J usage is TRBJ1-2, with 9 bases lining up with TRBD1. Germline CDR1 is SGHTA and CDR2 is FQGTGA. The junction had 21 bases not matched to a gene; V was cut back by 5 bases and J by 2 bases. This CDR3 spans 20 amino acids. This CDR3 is CASSLNGPTVGTGFNYGYTF. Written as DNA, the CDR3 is TGTGCCAGCAGCCTAAACGGTCCAACGGTCGGGACAGGGTTCAACTATGGCTACACCTTC.

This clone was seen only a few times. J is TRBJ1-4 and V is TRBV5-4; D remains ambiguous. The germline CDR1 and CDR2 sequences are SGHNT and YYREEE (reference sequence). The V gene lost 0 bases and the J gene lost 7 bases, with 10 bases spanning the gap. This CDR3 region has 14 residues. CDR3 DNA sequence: TGTGCCAGCAGCTTGGAACGAGTGGGTGAAAAACTGTTTTTT. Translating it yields CASSLERVGEKLFF. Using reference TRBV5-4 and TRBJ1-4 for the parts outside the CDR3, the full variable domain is ETGVTQSPTHLIKTRGQQVTLRCSSQSGHNTVSWYQQALGQGPQFIFQYYREEENGRGNFPPRFSGLQFPNYSSELNVNALELDDSALYLCASSLERVGEKLFFGSGTQLSVL.

The CDR3 region is CASSHVRDRVQPQHF. CDR3 DNA: TGTGCCAGCAGTCACGTCCGGGACAGGGTTCAGCCCCAGCATTTT. This chain uses TRBV27 with TRBJ1-5, with 9 bases that match TRBD1. The CDR3 consists of 15 residues. Germline V lookup: CDR1 MNHEY, CDR2 SMNVEV (reference sequence). V lost 5 bases and J lost 6; bases outside the gene matches: 8.

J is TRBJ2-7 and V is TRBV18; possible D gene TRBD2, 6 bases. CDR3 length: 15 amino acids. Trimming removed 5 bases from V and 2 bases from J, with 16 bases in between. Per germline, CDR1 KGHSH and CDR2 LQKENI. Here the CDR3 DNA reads TGTGCCAGCTCAACGGCGGGAACGGCGCCCTACGAGCAGTACTTC. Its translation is CASSTAGTAPYEQYF.

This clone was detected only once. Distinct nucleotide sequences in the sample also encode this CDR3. The CDR3 nucleotides read TGTGCCAGCAGTCCCCGCAATGAGCAGTTCTTC. Its translation: CASSPRNEQFF. V and J are TRBV12-3 or TRBV12-4 and TRBJ2-1; D uncertain. V was pared by 5 bases and J by 6 bases, with 5 bases between. CDR3 length: 11 residues.

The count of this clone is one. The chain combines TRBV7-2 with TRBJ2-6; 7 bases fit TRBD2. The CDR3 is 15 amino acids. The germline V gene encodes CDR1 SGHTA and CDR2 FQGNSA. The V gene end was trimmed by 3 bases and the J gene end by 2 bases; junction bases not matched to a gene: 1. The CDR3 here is CASSFSGPGANVLTF. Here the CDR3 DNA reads TGTGCCAGCAGCTTTAGCGGGCCTGGGGCCAACGTCCTGACTTTC.